This T cell receptor beta chain was sequenced for a study of early T cells in non-severe SARS-CoV-2 infection (dated by TCRdb to the early 2020s). Regarding the study in general: Because TCR sequencing was done on bulk RNA from unsorted whole blood, the alpha and beta chains could not be paired.

Overall results and qualifications from the work: VDJdb matching was skewed toward anti-spike CD8 responses and likely underestimated virus-specific expansions, missing private and CD4 specificities.

This clonotype was recorded many times. Its antigen remains unidentified. Per-nucleotide qualities are absent, and no much larger clonotype sits a single base away. Set within a cohort of healthcare workers in London, UK, this nested case-control study involved weekly PCR testing of nasopharyngeal swabs along with blood sampling. Healthcare workers were recruited between 23 and 31 March 2020, during the week of the UK lockdown, and were followed weekly for up to roughly 15 weeks. Library preparation employed 5' RACE. For sequencing, a NextSeq 500 was employed. Unique molecular identifiers were attached to individual cDNA molecules in the TCR library protocol so that sequencing error and PCR bias could be corrected. TCR alpha and beta chains were both sequenced, and the abundances of alpha and beta sequences in each sample were closely correlated with each other. Per the source publication's procedure: Decombinator V4 was used to perform V gene, J gene and CDR3 annotation of TCR sequences. Expanded TCRs were defined as changing significantly between any two time points under a Poisson model with p below 0.0001. TCR abundances were normalised to the total number of TCRs sequenced per sample and were expressed as counts per million. VDJdb, accessed on 1 November 2021, was searched for TCRs annotated for CMV, EBV and SARS-CoV-2, and TCRs annotated for more than one antigen were excluded. TCRdb reprocessing: public reads trimmed at Q25 with fastp, clones called with MiXCR, in-frame beta chains kept. Each entry merges the rows of one CDR3 protein and shows their most common DNA and genes. The authors' filters were not applied to this entry. This sample comprises around 61,000 distinct CDR3 sequences, about 10% of them detected only once. About 1.5% of the sample is in the top ten clones.

The source material was whole blood. The origin of this receptor is an adult who was a healthcare worker with PCR-confirmed SARS-CoV-2 infection or an uninfected control (not recorded which).

The nucleotide sequence reads as follows: TGCGCCAGCAGCCGGGGGACAGGGGATCAGCCCCAGCATTTT. Its protein product is CASSRGTGDQPQHF. The rearranged chain carries TRBV5-1 and TRBJ1-5; 10 nucleotides in the junction match TRBD1. From cysteine to phenylalanine, the CDR3 is 14 amino acids long. The retained sequence is limited to the CDR3, 42 bases, with the frame set at the first base. The germline V gene sets CDR1 to SGHRS and CDR2 to YFSETQ. Trimming removed 4 bases from V and 5 bases from J; the gene matches leave 3 bases unexplained.